This T cell receptor (beta chain) was found in a study of blood T cell repertoires in COVID-19. Study as a whole: The analysed material was cDNA or gDNA that came from T cells, B-cell-depleted T cells, or PBMCs.

Repertoires were generated with immunoSEQ multiplex PCR, while TCRdb's copy carries only in-frame clones and drops some. This table holds tens of thousands of clones, approximately 77% found once. The CDR3 length is 15 residues. The germline V gene has CDR1 SGHDT and CDR2 YYEEEE. Trimming shortened V by 4 bases and J by 2 bases, and 15 bases separated the two germline ends. Patients of the Seattle cohort, enrolled during active infection, were followed longitudinally. This clonotype was sampled from a man between 65 and 85 years old with COVID-19, enrolled during active disease. Sequencing was carried out using peripheral blood. The rearrangement links TRBV5-6 to TRBJ1-2; D perhaps matches TRBD1 (5 bases). CDR3 loop: CASSPMGRVNYGYTF. For the CDR3, the DNA is TGTGCCAGCAGCCCGATGGGCAGGGTCAACTATGGCTACACCTTC.